Following are 11 T cell receptor beta chains from one sample sequenced in a study of blood T cell repertoires in COVID-19. Produced via immunoSEQ multiplex PCR; TCRdb's table is partial and in-frame only. This sample has some 300,000 clones, with approximately 88% found just once. Sample: PBMCs or T cells enriched from blood (not recorded which). The receptors here all came from a woman aged 30 to 39 who had recovered from COVID-19.

This sequence joins TRBV7-9 and TRBJ2-5, with 7 bases fitting TRBD1. Looked up from germline, CDR1 is SEHNR and CDR2 is FQNEAQ (reference sequence). The V segment lost 6 bases and the J segment 5 bases; nucleotides outside the gene matches: 12. The CDR3 extends over 15 amino acids. Here the CDR3 reads CASSYKEGARETQYF. The CDR3 DNA reads as TGTGCCAGCAGTTATAAAGAGGGGGCTAGGGAGACCCAGTACTTC.

The chain uses TRBV7-7 and TRBJ2-7; D is possibly TRBD1 (7 bases). The CDR3 has 19 residues. Germline loops: CDR1 SSHAT, CDR2 FNYEAQ (reference sequence). Trimming stripped 3 bases from V and 3 bases from J, with 27 bases between. CDR3 in amino acids: CASSFPRGAGGSRCYEQYF. In DNA, the CDR3 is TGTGCCAGCAGCTTTCCCAGGGGGGCCGGGGGTTCTAGGTGCTACGAGCAGTACTTC.

V and J are TRBV19 and TRBJ1-5, with 10 bases that match TRBD1. Germline V gene data show CDR1 as LNHDA and CDR2 as SQIVND (reference sequence). The V gene end was trimmed by 5 bases and the J gene end by 4 bases; junction bases not matched to a gene: 5. This CDR3 is 15 amino acids long. The CDR3 coding sequence is TGTGCCAGTAGTCGCCCGGACAGGGGGAATCAGCCCCAGCATTTT. This encodes CASSRPDRGNQPQHF. Drawing the rest from reference TRBV19 and TRBJ1-5, the complete variable domain is DGGITQSPKYLFRKEGQNVTLSCEQNLNHDAMYWYRQDPGQGLRLIYYSQIVNDFQKGDIAEGYSVSREKKESFPLTVTSAQKNPTAFYLCASSRPDRGNQPQHFGDGTRLSIL.

This chain connects TRBV30 to TRBJ1-1; D might be TRBD1 (5 bases). Trimming pared 0 bases from V and 1 base from J, leaving 12 bases between. CDR1 is GTSNPN and CDR2 is SVGIG in the germline V gene (reference sequence). The CDR3 consists of 15 residues. DNA for the CDR3: TGTGCCTGGAGTGTATGGCCAGGGCGGAACACTGAAGCTTTCTTT. Translating gives CAWSVWPGRNTEAFF.

This clone was found once. The chain combines TRBV5-6 with TRBJ2-7; 9 nucleotides align to TRBD2. Germline values: CDR1 SGHDT, CDR2 YYEEEE. This CDR3 spans 14 amino acids. After removal of 3 bases from V and 6 bases from J, the junction contained 7 bases not matched to a gene. In DNA, the CDR3 is TGTGCCAGCAGCTCACTCAGCGGGAGGCGCGAGCAGTACTTC. Protein sequence: CASSSLSGRREQYF. Full variable domain (missing parts from reference TRBV5-6 and TRBJ2-7): DAGVTQSPTHLIKTRGQQVTLRCSPKSGHDTVSWYQQALGQGPQFIFQYYEEEERQRGNFPDRFSGHQFPNYSSELNVNALLLGDSALYLCASSSLSGRREQYFGPGTRLTVT.

The chain joins TRBV9 to TRBJ1-1, with D maybe TRBD1 (5 bases). The CDR3 runs 15 residues. CDR1 SGDLS and CDR2 YYNGEE come from the germline V gene. With 0 bases removed from V and 2 bases from J, the gap between germline ends came to 11 bases. CDR3: CASSVVGGVNTEAFF. The DNA for the CDR3 is TGTGCCAGCAGCGTAGTTGGAGGGGTTAACACTGAAGCTTTCTTT.

The chain recombines TRBV5-1 with TRBJ1-4; D not certain. The V gene's germline CDR1 is SGHRS and CDR2 YFSETQ. Trimming took off 3 bases at V and 0 bases at J, with 12 bases between the two ends. CDR3 length: 16 residues. CDR3 nucleotide sequence: TGCGCCAGCAGCTCTGGATCGACAACAACTAATGAAAAACTGTTTTTT. This codes for CASSSGSTTTNEKLFF.

J is TRBJ1-1 and V is TRBV2, with D perhaps TRBD1 (6 bases). Trimming took 2 bases from V and 5 from J, leaving 21 bases between them. From germline, CDR1 is SNHLY and CDR2 FYNNEI. This CDR3 spans 17 amino acids. The CDR3: CASSESGRGRFRTEAFF. CDR3 in DNA: TGTGCCAGCAGTGAATCAGGCAGGGGAAGATTTAGAACTGAAGCTTTCTTT.

This CDR3 reads CASSVVWGRTETQYF. CDR3 in DNA: TGTGCCAGCAGCGTAGTGTGGGGGAGGACAGAGACCCAGTACTTC. V and J are TRBV9 and TRBJ2-5; D is perhaps TRBD2 (6 bases). V shed 0 bases and J shed 4 bases, with 13 bases lying between them. The germline V gene has CDR1 SGDLS and CDR2 YYNGEE. This CDR3 region has 15 residues. Full variable domain (outside the CDR3, taken from reference TRBV9 and TRBJ2-5): DSGVTQTPKHLITATGQRVTLRCSPRSGDLSVYWYQQSLDQGLQFLIQYYNGEERAKGNILERFSAQQFPDLHSELNLSSLELGDSALYFCASSVVWGRTETQYFGPGTRLLVL.

This rearrangement joins TRBV20-1 to TRBJ2-7; D uncertain. Germline loops: CDR1 DFQATT, CDR2 SNEGSKA (reference sequence). This CDR3 has 12 residues. V was shortened by 3 bases and J by 5 bases, with 11 bases between the two germline ends. The CDR3 loop reads CSASRAQDEQYF. In nucleotides, the CDR3 is TGCAGTGCTAGTCGAGCCCAAGACGAGCAGTACTTC.

The chain uses TRBV27 and TRBJ1-5; TRBD1 might be the D (5 bases). V lost 5 bases, J lost 2 bases, and 13 bases lay in between. Germline V lookup: CDR1 MNHEY, CDR2 SMNVEV (reference sequence). This CDR3 is 15 amino acids long. The CDR3 protein is CASSAGGAGNQPQHF. The CDR3 coding sequence is TGTGCCAGCAGTGCGGGGGGTGCGGGCAATCAGCCCCAGCATTTT.